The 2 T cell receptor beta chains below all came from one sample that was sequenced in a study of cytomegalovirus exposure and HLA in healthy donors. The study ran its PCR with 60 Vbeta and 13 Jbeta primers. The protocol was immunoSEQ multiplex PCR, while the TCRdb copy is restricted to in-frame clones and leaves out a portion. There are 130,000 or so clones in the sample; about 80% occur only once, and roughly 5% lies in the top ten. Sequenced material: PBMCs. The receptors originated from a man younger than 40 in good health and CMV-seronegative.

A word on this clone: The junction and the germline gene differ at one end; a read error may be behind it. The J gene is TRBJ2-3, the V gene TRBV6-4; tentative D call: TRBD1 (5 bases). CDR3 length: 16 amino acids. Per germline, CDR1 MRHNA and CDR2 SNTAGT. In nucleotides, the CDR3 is TGTGCCAGCTGTGAAGGGGCCTCTACGAGCACAGATACGCAGTATTTT. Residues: CASCEGASTSTDTQYF.

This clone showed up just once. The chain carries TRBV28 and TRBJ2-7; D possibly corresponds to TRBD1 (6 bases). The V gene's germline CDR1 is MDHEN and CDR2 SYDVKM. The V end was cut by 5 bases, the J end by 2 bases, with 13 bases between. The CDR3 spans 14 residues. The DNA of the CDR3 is TGTGCCAGCAGTGAAAACAGGGTCCCCTACGAGCAGTACTTC. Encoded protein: CASSENRVPYEQYF.